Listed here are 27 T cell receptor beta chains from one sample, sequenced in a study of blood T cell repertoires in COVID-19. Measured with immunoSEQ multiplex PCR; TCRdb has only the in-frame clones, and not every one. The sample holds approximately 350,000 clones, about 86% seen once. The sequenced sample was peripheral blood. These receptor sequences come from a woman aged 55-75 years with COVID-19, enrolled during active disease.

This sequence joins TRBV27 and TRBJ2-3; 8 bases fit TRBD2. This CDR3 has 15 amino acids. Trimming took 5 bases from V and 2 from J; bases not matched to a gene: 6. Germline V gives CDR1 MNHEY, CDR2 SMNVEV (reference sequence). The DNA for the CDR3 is TGTGCCAGCAGTCCTAGCGGGTTATTCACAGATACGCAGTATTTT. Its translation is CASSPSGLFTDTQYF.

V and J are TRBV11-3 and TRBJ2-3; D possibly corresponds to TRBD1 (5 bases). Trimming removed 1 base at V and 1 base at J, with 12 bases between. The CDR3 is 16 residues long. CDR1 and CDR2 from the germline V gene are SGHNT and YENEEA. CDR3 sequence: CASSLGWSRGTDTQYF. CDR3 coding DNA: TGTGCCAGCAGCTTAGGGTGGAGCAGGGGCACAGATACGCAGTATTTT.

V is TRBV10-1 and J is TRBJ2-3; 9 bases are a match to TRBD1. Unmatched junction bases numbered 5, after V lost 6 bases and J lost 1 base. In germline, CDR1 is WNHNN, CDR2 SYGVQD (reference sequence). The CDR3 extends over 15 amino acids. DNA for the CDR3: TGCGCCAGCAGCCCGGGACAGGGAGGCACAGATACGCAGTATTTT. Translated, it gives CASSPGQGGTDTQYF.

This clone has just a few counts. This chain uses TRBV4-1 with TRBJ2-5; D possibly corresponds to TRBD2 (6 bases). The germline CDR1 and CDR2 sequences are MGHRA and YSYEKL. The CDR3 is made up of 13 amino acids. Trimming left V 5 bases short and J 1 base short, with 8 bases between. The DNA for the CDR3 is TGCGCCAGCAGCTCGCGGGGCCAAGAGACCCAGTACTTC. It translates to CASSSRGQETQYF.

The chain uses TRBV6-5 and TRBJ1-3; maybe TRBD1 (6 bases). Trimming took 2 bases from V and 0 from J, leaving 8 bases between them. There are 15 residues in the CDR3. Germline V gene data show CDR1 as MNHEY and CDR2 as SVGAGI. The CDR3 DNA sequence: TGTGCCAGCAGTTACGGGGGGGCCTCTGGAAACACCATATATTTT. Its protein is CASSYGGASGNTIYF.

The CDR3 DNA reads TGTGCCTGGAGACTCTACAGGGCAGGGGAGCTGTTTTTT. Amino acids: CAWRLYRAGELFF. This sequence joins TRBV30 and TRBJ2-2; a possible D gene is TRBD1 (6 bases). V was cut by 3 bases and J by 8 bases, with 13 bases left in between. The CDR3 runs 13 residues. Germline-derived CDR1 and CDR2 are GTSNPN and SVGIG (reference sequence).

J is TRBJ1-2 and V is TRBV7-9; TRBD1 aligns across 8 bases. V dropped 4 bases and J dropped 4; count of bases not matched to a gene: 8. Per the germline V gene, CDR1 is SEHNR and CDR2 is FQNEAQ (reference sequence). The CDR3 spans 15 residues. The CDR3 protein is CASSSPEQGGYGYTF. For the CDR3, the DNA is TGTGCCAGCAGCTCCCCAGAACAGGGGGGCTATGGCTACACCTTC. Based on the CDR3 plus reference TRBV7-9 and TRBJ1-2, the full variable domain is DTGVSQNPRHKITKRGQNVTFRCDPISEHNRLYWYRQTLGQGPEFLTYFQNEAQLEKSRLLSDRFSAERPKGSFSTLEIQRTEQGDSAMYLCASSSPEQGGYGYTFGSGTRLTVV.

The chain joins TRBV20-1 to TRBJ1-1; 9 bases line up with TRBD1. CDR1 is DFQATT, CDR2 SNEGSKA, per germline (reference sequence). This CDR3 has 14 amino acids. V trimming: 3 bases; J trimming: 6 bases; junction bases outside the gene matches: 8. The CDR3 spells CSASETGQGPEAFF. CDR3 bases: TGCAGTGCTAGTGAGACGGGACAGGGCCCTGAAGCTTTCTTT.

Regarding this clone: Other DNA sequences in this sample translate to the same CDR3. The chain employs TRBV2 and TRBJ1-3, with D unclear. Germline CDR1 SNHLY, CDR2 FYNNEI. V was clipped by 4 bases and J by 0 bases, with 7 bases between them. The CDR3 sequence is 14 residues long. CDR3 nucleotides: TGTGCCAGCAGTGTCGGTAACTCTGGAAACACCATATATTTT. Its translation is CASSVGNSGNTIYF.

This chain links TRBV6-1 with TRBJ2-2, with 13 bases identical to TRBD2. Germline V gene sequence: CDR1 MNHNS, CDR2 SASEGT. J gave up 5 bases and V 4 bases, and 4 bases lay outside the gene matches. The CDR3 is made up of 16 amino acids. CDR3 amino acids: CASSALAGGQTGELFF. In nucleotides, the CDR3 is TGTGCCAGCAGTGCACTAGCGGGGGGGCAAACCGGGGAGCTGTTTTTT.

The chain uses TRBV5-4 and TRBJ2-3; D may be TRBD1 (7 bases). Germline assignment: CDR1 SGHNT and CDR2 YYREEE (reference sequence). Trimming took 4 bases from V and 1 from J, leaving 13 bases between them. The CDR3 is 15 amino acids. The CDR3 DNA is TGTGCCAGCAGCCTCAGGGGGGTAGGCACAGATACGCAGTATTTT. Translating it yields CASSLRGVGTDTQYF.

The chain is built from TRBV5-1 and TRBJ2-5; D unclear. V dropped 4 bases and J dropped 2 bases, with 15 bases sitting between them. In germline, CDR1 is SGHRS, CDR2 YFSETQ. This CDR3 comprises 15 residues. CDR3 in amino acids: CASSPTLAVQETQYF. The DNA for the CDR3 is TGCGCCAGCAGCCCCACCTTAGCAGTGCAAGAGACCCAGTACTTC. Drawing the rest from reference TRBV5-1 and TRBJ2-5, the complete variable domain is KAGVTQTPRYLIKTRGQQVTLSCSPISGHRSVSWYQQTPGQGLQFLFEYFSETQRNKGNFPGRFSGRQFSNSRSEMNVSTLELGDSALYLCASSPTLAVQETQYFGPGTRLLVL.

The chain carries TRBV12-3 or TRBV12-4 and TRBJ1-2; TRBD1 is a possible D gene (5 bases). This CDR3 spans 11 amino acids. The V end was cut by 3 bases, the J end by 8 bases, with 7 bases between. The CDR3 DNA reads TGTGCCAGCAGTTTTTGGGGCGGCTACACCTTC. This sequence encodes CASSFWGGYTF.

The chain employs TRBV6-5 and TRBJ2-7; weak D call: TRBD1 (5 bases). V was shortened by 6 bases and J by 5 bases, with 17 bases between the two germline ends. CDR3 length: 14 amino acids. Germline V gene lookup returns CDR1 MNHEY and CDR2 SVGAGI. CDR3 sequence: CASSILGERHEQYF. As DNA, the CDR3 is TGTGCCAGCAGCATTTTAGGGGAACGGCACGAGCAGTACTTC.

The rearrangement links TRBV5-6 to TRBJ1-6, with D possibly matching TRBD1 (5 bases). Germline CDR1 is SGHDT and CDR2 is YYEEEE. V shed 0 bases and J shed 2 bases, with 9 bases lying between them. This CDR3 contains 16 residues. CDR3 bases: TGTGCCAGCAGCTTGGATCGACAGCCCTATAATTCACCCCTCCACTTT. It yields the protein CASSLDRQPYNSPLHF.

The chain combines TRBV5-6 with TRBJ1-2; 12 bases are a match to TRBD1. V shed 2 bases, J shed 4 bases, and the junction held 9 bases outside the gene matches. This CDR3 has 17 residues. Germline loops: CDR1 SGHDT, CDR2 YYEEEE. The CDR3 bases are TGTGCCAGCAGCTTTCGGGGACAGGGGGCGCGTCCCTATGGCTACACCTTC. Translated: CASSFRGQGARPYGYTF.

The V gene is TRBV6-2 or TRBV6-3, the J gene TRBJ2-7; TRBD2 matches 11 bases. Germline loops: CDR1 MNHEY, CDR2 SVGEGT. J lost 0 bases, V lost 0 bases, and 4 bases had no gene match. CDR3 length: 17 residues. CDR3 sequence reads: CASSYSTSGGYSYEQYF. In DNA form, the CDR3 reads TGTGCCAGCAGTTACTCAACTAGCGGGGGCTACTCCTACGAGCAGTACTTC.

The CDR3 nucleotides are TGCGCCAGCAGCTTTCTGACAGGGGGCAATTCAGGTGAAGCTTTCTTT. This encodes CASSFLTGGNSGEAFF. The gene calls are TRBV5-1 and TRBJ1-1, with TRBD1 matching over 10 bases. V gave up 2 bases and J gave up 7 bases; unmatched junction bases: 11. CDR1 and CDR2 (germline): SGHRS, YFSETQ. CDR3 length equals 16 residues. Variable domain in full (rest from reference TRBV5-1 and TRBJ1-1): KAGVTQTPRYLIKTRGQQVTLSCSPISGHRSVSWYQQTPGQGLQFLFEYFSETQRNKGNFPGRFSGRQFSNSRSEMNVSTLELGDSALYLCASSFLTGGNSGEAFFGQGTRLTVV.

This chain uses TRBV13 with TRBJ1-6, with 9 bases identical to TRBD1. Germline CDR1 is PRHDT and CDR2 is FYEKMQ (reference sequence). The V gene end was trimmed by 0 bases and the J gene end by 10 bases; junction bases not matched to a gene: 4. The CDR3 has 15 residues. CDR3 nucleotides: TGTGCCAGCAGCTTAGGGGACAGGGGAGTATCACCCCTCCACTTT. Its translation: CASSLGDRGVSPLHF.

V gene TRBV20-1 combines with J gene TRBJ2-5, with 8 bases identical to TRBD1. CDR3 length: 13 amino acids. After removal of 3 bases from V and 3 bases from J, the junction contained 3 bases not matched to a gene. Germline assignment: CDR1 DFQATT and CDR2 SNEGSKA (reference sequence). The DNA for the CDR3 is TGCAGTGCTAGTTGGACAGGGAAAGAGACCCAGTACTTC. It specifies CSASWTGKETQYF.

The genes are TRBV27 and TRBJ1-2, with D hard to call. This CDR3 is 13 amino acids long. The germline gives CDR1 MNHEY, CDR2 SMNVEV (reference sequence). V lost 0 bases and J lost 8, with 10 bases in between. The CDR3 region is CASSLSPGGGYTF. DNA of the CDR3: TGTGCCAGCAGTTTATCTCCAGGAGGGGGCTACACCTTC.

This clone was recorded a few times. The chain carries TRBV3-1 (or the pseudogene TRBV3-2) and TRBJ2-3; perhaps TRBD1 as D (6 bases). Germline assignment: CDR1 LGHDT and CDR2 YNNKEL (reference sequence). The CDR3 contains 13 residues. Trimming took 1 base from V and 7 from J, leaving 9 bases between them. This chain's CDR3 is CASSQVGAHTQYF. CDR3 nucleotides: TGTGCCAGCAGCCAAGTGGGGGCGCATACGCAGTATTTT.

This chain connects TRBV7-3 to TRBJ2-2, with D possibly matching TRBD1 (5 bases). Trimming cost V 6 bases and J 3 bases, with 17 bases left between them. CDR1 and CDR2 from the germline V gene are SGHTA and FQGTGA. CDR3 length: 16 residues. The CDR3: CASRTFGASDTGELFF. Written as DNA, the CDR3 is TGTGCCAGCAGAACCTTTGGGGCATCCGACACCGGGGAGCTGTTTTTT.

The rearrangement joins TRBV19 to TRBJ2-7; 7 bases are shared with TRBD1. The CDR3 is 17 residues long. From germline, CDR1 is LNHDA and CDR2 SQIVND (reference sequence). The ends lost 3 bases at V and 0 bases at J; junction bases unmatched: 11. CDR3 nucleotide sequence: TGTGCCAGTAGTATTCCCCAAGGAGACAGGGTCTCCTACGAGCAGTACTTC. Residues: CASSIPQGDRVSYEQYF.

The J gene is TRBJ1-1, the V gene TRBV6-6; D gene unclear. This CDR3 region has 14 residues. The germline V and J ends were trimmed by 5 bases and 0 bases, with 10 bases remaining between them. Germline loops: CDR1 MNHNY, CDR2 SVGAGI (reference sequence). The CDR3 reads CASSPRPMNTEAFF. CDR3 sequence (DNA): TGTGCCAGCAGTCCGCGGCCGATGAACACTGAAGCTTTCTTT.

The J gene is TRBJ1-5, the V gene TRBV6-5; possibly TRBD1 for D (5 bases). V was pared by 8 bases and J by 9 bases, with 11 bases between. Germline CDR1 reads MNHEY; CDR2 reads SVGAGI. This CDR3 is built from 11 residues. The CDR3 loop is CASDWGGPQHF. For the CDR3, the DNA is TGTGCCAGCGATTGGGGGGGGCCCCAGCATTTT.

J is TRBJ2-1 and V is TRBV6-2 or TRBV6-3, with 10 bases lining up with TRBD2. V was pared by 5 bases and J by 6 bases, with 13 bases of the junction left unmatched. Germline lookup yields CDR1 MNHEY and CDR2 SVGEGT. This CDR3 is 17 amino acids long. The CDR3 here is CASSQKRGGLSINEQFF. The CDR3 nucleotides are TGTGCCAGCAGTCAGAAGCGGGGGGGCCTTTCAATCAATGAGCAGTTCTTC.